These 21 T cell receptor beta chains originate from one sample sequenced in a study of cytomegalovirus exposure and HLA in healthy donors. Data came from immunoSEQ multiplex PCR; TCRdb stores just in-frame clones and leaves some out. The data contain about 340,000 clones, 86% of them singletons. Input material: PBMCs. Receptors originate from a woman between 18 and 30 years old in good health and CMV-seronegative.

The CDR3 spells CASSQGAVGTDTQYF. The CDR3 region has the DNA TGTGCCAGCAGTCAAGGGGCAGTCGGCACAGATACGCAGTATTTT. The rearrangement links TRBV27 to TRBJ2-3; D possibly corresponds to TRBD1 (5 bases). The CDR3 totals 15 residues. Trimming shortened V by 5 bases and J by 1 base, and 13 bases separated the two germline ends. CDR1 MNHEY and CDR2 SMNVEV come from the germline V gene (reference sequence).

V and J are TRBV11-2 and TRBJ2-1; 9 nucleotides agree with TRBD2. There are 15 residues in the CDR3. The germline CDR1 and CDR2 sequences are SGHAT and FQNNGV. V gave up 5 bases and J gave up 4 bases; unmatched junction bases: 6. The CDR3 loop reads CASSPAGGSYNEQFF. CDR3 coding DNA: TGTGCCAGCAGCCCAGCGGGAGGATCTTACAATGAGCAGTTCTTC.

This chain connects TRBV7-2 to TRBJ2-2; a possible D gene is TRBD2 (6 bases). V was pared by 4 bases and J by 2 bases, with 14 bases between. The CDR3 extends over 16 amino acids. Germline CDR1 is SGHTA and CDR2 is FQGNSA. The CDR3 DNA reads as TGTGCCAGCAGCTCCCCCGGACTAAAAAACACCGGGGAGCTGTTTTTT. Residues: CASSSPGLKNTGELFF.

A remark on this clone: One junction end does not reproduce the germline sequence, and a read error may be involved. The chain recombines TRBV6-1 with TRBJ2-2, with TRBD2 matching over 9 bases. The CDR3 runs to 17 residues. Germline CDR1 reads MNHNS; CDR2 reads SASEGT. CDR3 loop: CASSQALLAGNTGELFF. The CDR3 DNA follows: TGTGCCAGCAGTCAAGCCTTACTAGCGGGGAACACCGGGGAGCTGTTTTTT.

Worth noting for this clone: Within the sample, other DNA sequences also encode this same CDR3. The V call is TRBV19, the J call TRBJ2-5; D uncertain. The V gene lost 3 bases and the J gene lost 5 bases, with 4 bases spanning the gap. This CDR3 spans 11 amino acids. Germline lookup yields CDR1 LNHDA and CDR2 SQIVND (reference sequence). The CDR3 region is CASSIRETQYF. For the CDR3, the DNA is TGTGCCAGTAGTATCCGGGAGACCCAGTACTTC.

The chain combines TRBV4-3 with TRBJ2-5; 11 bases fit TRBD1. The length of the CDR3 is 17 residues. CDR1 and CDR2 (germline): LGHNA, YSLEER. V lost 0 bases and J lost 4; bases outside the gene matches: 7. The CDR3 reads CASSQDAPGQGGETQYF. CDR3 in DNA: TGCGCCAGCAGCCAAGATGCCCCGGGACAGGGGGGAGAGACCCAGTACTTC.

The rearrangement links TRBV6-6 to TRBJ2-3; 7 bases are a match to TRBD2. CDR1 and CDR2 (germline): MNHNY, SVGAGI (reference sequence). This CDR3 comprises 15 residues. V was clipped by 5 bases and J by 8 bases; unmatched bases: 13. The CDR3 protein is CASSPPGRESSTQYF. DNA for the CDR3: TGTGCCAGCAGTCCCCCGGGGCGGGAGTCAAGTACGCAGTATTTT.

V gene TRBV9 combines with J gene TRBJ2-7, with 7 positions matching TRBD2. CDR1 is SGDLS, CDR2 YYNGEE, per germline. Trimming took 3 bases from V and 0 from J; bases not matched to a gene: 9. CDR3 length equals 16 residues. The CDR3 coding sequence is TGTGCCAGCAGCGCAATGAGCGGGACTGGCTCCTACGAGCAGTACTTC. It translates to CASSAMSGTGSYEQYF.

The J gene is TRBJ2-3, the V gene TRBV4-3; the match to TRBD2 covers 13 bases. V trimming: 0 bases; J trimming: 3 bases; junction bases outside the gene matches: 6. The CDR3 consists of 18 residues. The germline gives CDR1 LGHNA, CDR2 YSLEER. CDR3 loop: CASSQDRGTSGMTDTQYF. The CDR3 DNA reads as TGCGCCAGCAGCCAAGATAGGGGGACTAGCGGGATGACAGATACGCAGTATTTT.

This chain links TRBV11-1 with TRBJ2-1, with 10 nucleotides matching TRBD1. V gave up 3 bases and J gave up 8 bases; unmatched junction bases: 13. Germline CDR1 SGHAT, CDR2 FQDESV (reference sequence). The CDR3 is made up of 17 amino acids. CDR3 in DNA: TGTGCCAGCAGCTTGGTAGGACAGGGGGGATGGTTCGATGAGCAGTTCTTC. Its protein is CASSLVGQGGWFDEQFF.

CDR3 amino acids: CASSPRTGDNEQYF. The CDR3 DNA reads as TGTGCCAGCAGCCCACGGACAGGGGACAACGAGCAGTACTTC. The gene calls are TRBV5-4 and TRBJ2-7, with 9 bases fitting TRBD1. V dropped 4 bases and J dropped 5; count of bases not matched to a gene: 7. Germline CDR1 and CDR2: SGHNT and YYREEE (reference sequence). CDR3 length equals 14 residues.

For the CDR3, the DNA is TGTGCCACCAGCGACAAGGGGACAGGGCACTACAATGAGCAGTTCTTC. It yields the protein CATSDKGTGHYNEQFF. This rearrangement joins TRBV15 to TRBJ2-1; TRBD1 agrees at 9 bases. This CDR3 region has 16 residues. V was clipped by 5 bases and J by 3 bases; unmatched bases: 8. Germline V lookup: CDR1 LNHNV, CDR2 YYDKDF (reference sequence).

A note on this clone: This specimen includes other DNA sequences encoding the same CDR3. In DNA, the CDR3 is TGTGCCAGCAGCCCGGGACTAGCGGGACTTTACGAGCAGTACTTC. Translated, it gives CASSPGLAGLYEQYF. The chain is built from TRBV5-6 and TRBJ2-7; the match to TRBD2 covers 13 bases. CDR3 length: 15 amino acids. Germline V gene sequence: CDR1 SGHDT, CDR2 YYEEEE. The V segment lost 4 bases and the J segment 4 bases; nucleotides outside the gene matches: 5. Drawing the rest from reference TRBV5-6 and TRBJ2-7, the complete variable domain is DAGVTQSPTHLIKTRGQQVTLRCSPKSGHDTVSWYQQALGQGPQFIFQYYEEEERQRGNFPDRFSGHQFPNYSSELNVNALLLGDSALYLCASSPGLAGLYEQYFGPGTRLTVT.

Notes on this clone: The same CDR3 arises from other DNA sequences in this sample as well. In nucleotides, the CDR3 is TGCGCCAGTGGGACTAGCGGTAGCTCCTACGAGCAGTACTTC. Its protein product is CASGTSGSSYEQYF. The V call is TRBV5-1, the J call TRBJ2-7; 11 nucleotides align to TRBD2. This CDR3 has 14 residues. Looked up from germline, CDR1 is SGHRS and CDR2 is YFSETQ. V gave up 8 bases and J gave up 0 bases; unmatched junction bases: 4.

The V gene is TRBV28, the J gene TRBJ2-3; maybe TRBD2 (5 bases). Trimming shortened V by 3 bases and J by 1 base, and 17 bases separated the two germline ends. The germline gives CDR1 MDHEN, CDR2 SYDVKM. The CDR3 sequence is 17 residues long. CDR3 sequence reads: CASSLVVSGVGTDTQYF. CDR3 in DNA: TGTGCCAGCAGTTTGGTAGTCTCCGGGGTTGGCACAGATACGCAGTATTTT.

This clone has only a few counts. This rearrangement joins TRBV19 to TRBJ1-2; weak D call: TRBD1 (6 bases). V lost 5 bases, J lost 0 bases, and 13 bases lay in between. The CDR3 length is 15 residues. Germline V gives CDR1 LNHDA, CDR2 SQIVND (reference sequence). The CDR3 DNA is TGTGCCAGTAGTCCACTGAAGGGGGCTAACTATGGCTACACCTTC. This translates into CASSPLKGANYGYTF.

V and J are TRBV7-2 and TRBJ2-1, with TRBD2 identical over 9 bases. CDR1 and CDR2 (germline): SGHTA, FQGNSA. Trimming removed 5 bases from V and 8 bases from J; junction bases left unmatched: 16. CDR3 length equals 17 residues. CDR3 in DNA: TGTGCCAGCAGCCCCCGAGAGGCGGGAGGGCCAAAGTATGAGCAGTTCTTC. This codes for CASSPREAGGPKYEQFF.

CDR3 amino acids: CASSLGRLAGGEGETQYF. In nucleotides, the CDR3 is TGTGCCAGCAGCTTAGGGAGGCTAGCGGGAGGGGAGGGAGAGACCCAGTACTTC. The J gene is TRBJ2-5, the V gene TRBV7-2, with TRBD2 identical over 12 bases. The CDR3 spans 18 residues. Germline assignment: CDR1 SGHTA and CDR2 FQGNSA. V gave up 1 base and J gave up 4 bases; unmatched junction bases: 10. The full variable domain, with the rest looked up from reference TRBV7-2 and TRBJ2-5, is GAGVSQSPSNKVTEKGKDVELRCDPISGHTALYWYRQSLGQGLEFLIYFQGNSAPDKSGLPSDRFSAERTGGSVSTLTIQRTQQEDSAVYLCASSLGRLAGGEGETQYFGPGTRLLVL.

A single count supports this clone. The rearrangement joins TRBV7-2 to TRBJ2-7, with D perhaps TRBD2 (6 bases). CDR1 is SGHTA and CDR2 is FQGNSA in the germline V gene. The CDR3 has 16 residues. Trimming removed 2 bases at V and 2 bases at J, with 16 bases between. CDR3 sequence (DNA): TGTGCCAGCAGCTTAATGGGGGGAGGAAGGGCCTACGAGCAGTACTTC. This sequence encodes CASSLMGGGRAYEQYF.

The chain links TRBV9 to TRBJ2-3; weak D call: TRBD2 (6 bases). Germline values: CDR1 SGDLS, CDR2 YYNGEE. Trimming took off 4 bases at V and 1 base at J, with 13 bases between the two ends. The CDR3 sequence is 15 residues long. The CDR3 DNA sequence: TGTGCCAGCAGCTCGAGCGGGTTACGCACAGATACGCAGTATTTT. Translated: CASSSSGLRTDTQYF.

The genes are TRBV4-1 and TRBJ2-7; tentative D call: TRBD2 (5 bases). The CDR3 is 11 residues long. CDR1 and CDR2 from the germline V gene are MGHRA and YSYEKL. V was trimmed by 5 bases and J by 7 bases, leaving 9 bases between them. The CDR3 region has the DNA TGCGCCAGCAGCGAAGGCGGGGAGCAGTACTTC. Amino acid sequence: CASSEGGEQYF.